The entry below gives a single T cell receptor beta chain sequence along with its context. Its antigen target is currently unknown. No much larger clonotype is one base removed from it; base qualities were not supplied. In total, around 600 healthy bone marrow donors made up the cohort. All cohort members were sampled while nominally healthy, although unrecorded immune exposures were likely present. The donor was CMV seronegative and belonged to the group of 350 or so seronegative cohort members. A peripheral blood sample was collected from each donor, and TCR beta sequencing was performed on peripheral blood mononuclear cells. The Qiagen DNeasy Blood Extraction Kit was used to extract genomic DNA from the blood cell samples. Library generation was performed with the immunoSEQ multiplex PCR assay. For the multiplex PCR, a mixture combining 60 forward primers for TCR Vbeta segments and 13 reverse primers for TCR Jbeta segments was used. Amplification of the CDR3 region of rearranged TCR beta genes was performed with a multiplex PCR assay on genomic DNA. Amplified TCR beta libraries were sequenced as 87-base-pair reads on the Illumina HiSeq System. Per the source publication's procedure: Across the roughly 670 repertoires, a later analysis counted tens of millions of unique TCR beta chains, roughly 11 million of which were shared by at least two donors. A nearest-neighbor algorithm error-corrected the raw reads and collapsed the reads into unique sequences, merging closely related sequences to remove PCR and sequencing errors. Alignment of CDR3 sequences to IMGT reference sequences was used to assign V, D and J gene segments. For a sequence to be retained, at least a six-nucleotide match to both a V gene segment and a J gene segment was required. A rearrangement counted as productive if the CDR3 had no stop codons and remained in frame with V and J, and every other rearrangement counted as non-productive. Following IMGT convention, CDR3 was defined as the stretch from the second conserved V-encoded cysteine up to the conserved J-encoded phenylalanine. In an earlier analysis of just under 600 of the donors, sequences lacking an unambiguous match to a single V gene segment were excluded. An earlier analysis of over 450 of the donors classified V segments as functional when productive rearrangements were above 56.7% and as segregating when the standard deviation between donors was above 5%. To diagnose cytomegalovirus status from the catalog of TCR beta chain sequences, a statistical classification framework was built. A later analysis assigned V and J genes by comparing TCR nucleotide sequences with IMGT/GENE-DB human TR gene sequences. In a later analysis, CDR3 sequences and most-parsimonious VDJ recombination scenarios were assigned using the TCRdist pipeline. In a later analysis, each TCR beta chain was defined by its CDR3 amino acid sequence together with its V-gene family, and reads lacking a unique V-gene family were excluded. As a way to deal with suspected cross-contamination and a sequencing artifact, a later analysis dropped 450 to 600 nucleotide sequences that were highly shared and had low generation probability. For each public chain, a later analysis derived a clonal expansion index from normalized ranks of inferred template counts within each repertoire. A later analysis computed generation probabilities with a VDJ recombination model fitted to out-of-frame rearrangements, and checked the results against IGoR. In a later analysis, hypergeometric tests were used to score TCR-TCR, TCR-HLA and TCR-CMV co-occurrence, with a repertoire-size bias correction applied to TCR pairs. False discovery rates were estimated in a later analysis by permuting HLA or CMV assignments 20 times. In a later analysis, co-occurring TCRs were grouped using DBSCAN, with TCRdist sequence similarity added in when clustering inside HLA-allele-positive subsets. Co-occurrence clustering excluded repertoires with fewer than 30,000 or more than 120,000 public chains, plus five with anomalous nucleotide sharing. The source is immuneACCESS, and TCRdb retained only in-frame sequences with V and J called. Part of the clones is not carried over; for the studies checked, unresolved V genes explain less than half of this, and the remainder is unexplained. Clonal size and the V and J genes are those of that table, whereas D and trimming came from the DNA. This sample has 160,000 or so clones in its table, and 70% to 85% of those were observed once. The biggest ten clones account for around 1.4% of the sample.

This record comes from a study of cytomegalovirus exposure and HLA in healthy donors (dated by TCRdb to about 2017). As for the study more broadly: In an earlier analysis of 450 to 750 of the donors, roughly 300 Gb of sequence data and approximately 120 million unique TCR beta sequences from 150 million to 200 million T cells were reported. The study aimed to test whether signatures of past pathogen exposure could be identified by cataloging public T cell receptors. Four or five DR-DQ haplotypes were treated as single units for association and clustering because of strong linkage in the cohort. Of the approximately 400 genotyped donors, 81% were placed in the genetic ancestry cluster associated with self-reported Caucasian donors. Approximately 300 gigabases of sequencing data and 70 million to 95 million unique TCR sequences made up an early release that covered about 640 HLA-typed donors. Along with the approximately 650-subject first cohort, a separate validation cohort of approximately 110 different subjects was used. High-throughput TCR immunosequencing, statistical association of individual TCRs with disease status, and machine learning were combined to predict cytomegalovirus infection status. Among several hundred genotyped donors of the cohort, an average of roughly 230,000 unique TCR beta nucleotide sequences was sequenced per donor, of which approximately 19% were non-productive. The later analysis used no new phenotypic data to find candidate immune exposures, relying instead on TCR beta sequences and their occurrence across donors. A later analysis re-examined previously published TCR beta repertoires from 500 to 700 donors and added high-resolution HLA genotyping to investigate patterns of TCR occurrence. Every repertoire in the discovery cohort had been generated on one and the same sequencing platform. In a later genetic analysis, genome-wide SNP genotypes for about 55% of the roughly 700 donors were used, and that subset was treated as a discovery cohort. HLA typing covered class I and class II loci at four-digit resolution. The T cell repertoires of some 670 subjects were profiled by immunosequencing and related to cytomegalovirus serostatus. The number of donors typed differed by locus, with about 629-640 for A, B, C, DRB1 and DQB1, about 500 for DQA1, 600 to 610 for DPA1, and 450 to 480 for DPB1. Donor age, sex, ethnicity and CMV serostatus were compiled alongside the repertoire data. An earlier analysis of a few hundred of the donors applied high-throughput TCR beta sequencing to assess whether each TCR beta V gene segment acted as functional or pseudogenic. What the authors observed across the whole study: In a later analysis, several top co-occurrence clusters were reported to appear linked to parvovirus B19, influenza, CMV and Epstein-Barr virus. In vitro tests confirmed that a few of the cytomegalovirus-associated TCR beta chains recognize cytomegalovirus antigens. Across donors, most TCR sequences were observed very rarely, whereas some public TCRs were present in many individuals. In a later analysis, HLA-associated TCR beta chains were found to be more clonally expanded and to have lower generation probabilities than equally common non-associated chains. Cytomegalovirus status was reported to be diagnosed by the classifier with high specificity and sensitivity in both the original and validation cohorts. Correlated functional status among segregating V segments might reflect linkage disequilibrium, but an unknown experimental factor could not be ruled out. At a false discovery rate of 0.05, a later analysis linked some 18,000 TCR beta sequences to specific HLA alleles. Presence/absence analyses assumed roughly uniform sequencing depth across donors, an assumption that may not hold. In an earlier analysis of approximately 590 of the donors, most TCR beta V segments were observed in productive rearrangements about 87% or about 30% of the time, broadly matching IMGT annotations. A group of highly shared sequence variants was considered likely to be a technical artifact of the sequencing pipeline. In a later analysis, the rate of TCR association differed among HLA loci, with DRB1 alleles having the most associated TCRs and HLA-C alleles having the fewest. A total of about 150 TCR beta chains were listed by the study as associated with cytomegalovirus. A later genetic analysis reported fewer N-insertions in productive TCRs among donors in an Asian-associated ancestry cluster than the approximately 670-donor mean. CMV serostatus was the only immune exposure information available for the cohort. HLA typing was unavailable for some donors at each locus, so association tests used only the typed subset. The cohort was sequenced for TCR beta chains only, and without alpha or paired-chain data the features that could be detected were limited. It was suggested by the authors that the approach could potentially be generalized to other disease states and immunological phenotypes. Strong co-occurrence of HLA alleles, especially DR and DQ, made assigning TCR associations to individual alleles difficult. According to a later analysis, most CMV-associated TCR beta chains appeared to be HLA-restricted, and the HLA associations seemed to be driven largely by CMV exposure. Some 16 rarely observed V segments, including chromosome 9 orphons, were excluded from the earlier analysis of approximately 500 of the donors because counts were too low. A further reported finding was that TCR beta sequences accurately predicted the HLA-A and HLA-B alleles for most subjects in the first cohort. In a later genetic analysis, a missense DCLRE1C variant was associated with V-gene and J-gene trimming of TCR beta chains, and the association was replicated in an independent cohort.

Sequencing was performed on PBMCs. This TCR was recovered from a male donor in good health and CMV-seronegative.

The CDR3 reads as follows: CASSAETGANSPLHF. In nucleotides, the sequence is TGTGCCAGCAGTGCCGAGACAGGGGCTAATTCACCCCTCCACTTT. The chain was built from TRBV28 and TRBJ1-6, and 8 junctional nucleotides match TRBD1. The CDR3 has 15 amino acids, counting the end cysteine and phenylalanine. The only DNA kept is the CDR3, 45 bases in frame from the first base. CDR1 and CDR2, per the germline V gene, are MDHEN and SYDVKM. V trim: 5 bases; J trim: 6 bases; unmatched bases: 6.